This passage covers 19 T cell receptor beta chains from one sample sequenced in a study of cytomegalovirus exposure and HLA in healthy donors. With 60 Vbeta and 13 Jbeta primers, the PCR was carried out. Assay: immunoSEQ multiplex PCR; the TCRdb copy retains only in-frame clones and omits some. The sample lists approximately 140,000 clones; approximately 80% were seen once. Specimen: PBMCs. The receptors derive from a woman aged 40 to 50 in good health and CMV-seronegative.

The CDR3 reads CASSPTGTRNYEQYF. DNA of the CDR3: TGTGCCAGCAGTCCCACCGGGACTAGGAACTACGAGCAGTACTTC. V usage is TRBV27 and J usage is TRBJ2-7, with TRBD2 matching 8 bases. The ends lost 5 bases at V and 3 bases at J; junction bases unmatched: 9. This CDR3 contains 15 residues. In germline, CDR1 is MNHEY, CDR2 SMNVEV (reference sequence).

The rearrangement links TRBV2 to TRBJ2-3; 7 nucleotides match TRBD2. The CDR3 runs 15 residues. V trimming: 4 bases; J trimming: 0 bases; junction bases outside the gene matches: 4. CDR1 and CDR2 from the germline V gene are SNHLY and FYNNEI. The CDR3 sequence is CASSVGRPSTDTQYF. The CDR3 DNA is TGTGCCAGCAGTGTCGGGAGGCCGAGCACAGATACGCAGTATTTT.

V gene TRBV7-9 combines with J gene TRBJ1-2, with 9 nucleotides matching TRBD1. Germline trimming cut 5 bases from V and 3 bases from J; bases unmatched to any gene: 7. This CDR3 is 15 amino acids long. CDR1 and CDR2 from the germline V gene are SEHNR and FQNEAQ (reference sequence). This CDR3 reads CASSPGTGNHYGYTF. The CDR3 DNA is TGTGCCAGCAGCCCAGGGACAGGGAACCACTATGGCTACACCTTC.

The rearrangement uses TRBV5-1 and TRBJ1-2, with TRBD1 matching over 8 bases. Germline values: CDR1 SGHRS, CDR2 YFSETQ. The CDR3 covers 15 residues. V was pared by 3 bases and J by 6 bases, with 10 bases of the junction left unmatched. The chain's CDR3 is CASSSSPGGDDGYTF. CDR3 coding DNA: TGCGCCAGCAGCTCTTCCCCAGGGGGCGACGATGGCTACACCTTC.

The rearrangement joins TRBV11-3 to TRBJ2-7; 11 bases map to TRBD2. The CDR3 consists of 15 residues. V was clipped by 5 bases and J by 7 bases; unmatched bases: 10. Germline V gene data show CDR1 as SGHNT and CDR2 as YENEEA. The chain's CDR3 is CASSPVAGGPGEQYF. The CDR3 region has the DNA TGTGCCAGCAGCCCGGTAGCGGGAGGGCCGGGGGAGCAGTACTTC.

The chain links TRBV4-2 to TRBJ1-4; the D gene is possibly TRBD1 (6 bases). V was clipped by 0 bases and J by 3 bases, with 14 bases between them. This CDR3 region has 17 residues. The germline V gene encodes CDR1 LGHNA and CDR2 YNFKEQ. The CDR3 loop is CASSQEKGAGANEKLFF. In DNA, the CDR3 is TGTGCCAGCAGCCAAGAAAAGGGTGCAGGGGCTAATGAAAAACTGTTTTTT.

The rearrangement uses TRBV12-5 and TRBJ2-7; 13 bases are shared with TRBD2. Germline trimming cut 4 bases from V and 5 bases from J; bases unmatched to any gene: 11. CDR1 is LGHNT and CDR2 is FRNRAP in the germline V gene. CDR3 length: 17 amino acids. CDR3 in amino acids: CASGSTKPGLAGNEQYF. The CDR3 bases are TGTGCTAGTGGTTCAACCAAACCGGGACTAGCGGGAAACGAGCAGTACTTC.

The gene calls are TRBV7-9 and TRBJ2-1, with 12 bases that match TRBD2. The trim removed 3 bases at V and 5 bases at J, leaving 2 bases unmatched. Germline values: CDR1 SEHNR, CDR2 FQNEAQ (reference sequence). This CDR3 is 15 amino acids long. This CDR3 reads CASSFGLAGNNEQFF. The CDR3 DNA reads as TGTGCCAGCAGCTTCGGACTAGCGGGAAACAATGAGCAGTTCTTC.

The J gene is TRBJ2-7, the V gene TRBV6-5; D may be TRBD2 (6 bases). The CDR3 runs 13 residues. V lost 5 bases and J 0 bases, leaving 8 bases between the germline ends. The germline V gene has CDR1 MNHEY and CDR2 SVGAGI. Here the CDR3 reads CASSPTSSYEQYF. The CDR3 DNA reads TGTGCCAGCAGTCCGACTAGCTCCTACGAGCAGTACTTC.

The chain carries TRBV29-1 and TRBJ1-2; 9 nucleotides align to TRBD1. This CDR3 is 16 amino acids long. Trimming took 4 bases from V and 2 from J; bases not matched to a gene: 11. CDR1 and CDR2 (germline): SQVTM, ANQGSEA. The DNA of the CDR3 is TGCAGCGTTGTTGGGGGGGGACAGGGATTCAACTATGGCTACACCTTC. Its protein is CSVVGGGQGFNYGYTF.

The chain employs TRBV19 and TRBJ2-1; 8 nucleotides agree with TRBD2. CDR1 and CDR2 (germline): LNHDA, SQIVND (reference sequence). J gave up 8 bases and V 4 bases, and 10 bases lay outside the gene matches. CDR3 length: 15 amino acids. This CDR3 reads CASSTSGSGGDEQFF. The CDR3 DNA sequence: TGTGCCAGTAGTACCAGCGGGAGCGGTGGAGATGAGCAGTTCTTC.

The J gene is TRBJ1-2, the V gene TRBV9, with D maybe TRBD1 (5 bases). The V and J ends lost 5 bases and 6 bases respectively, with 20 bases between them. This CDR3 spans 15 amino acids. Germline CDR1 SGDLS, CDR2 YYNGEE. The CDR3 here is CASSLSGSQPNGYTF. The CDR3 region has the DNA TGTGCCAGCAGTCTCTCAGGGTCCCAACCCAATGGCTACACCTTC.

This clone was recorded a few times. The J gene is TRBJ2-1, the V gene TRBV5-1, with D possibly matching TRBD1 (7 bases). This CDR3 spans 15 amino acids. Trimming stripped 3 bases from V and 1 base from J, with 11 bases between. CDR1 and CDR2 from the germline V gene are SGHRS and YFSETQ. As DNA, the CDR3 is TGCGCCAGCAGCTCGGGGGACAGATCCTACAATGAGCAGTTCTTC. As protein: CASSSGDRSYNEQFF.

About this clone itself: One end of the junction does not line up with germline, which may come from a read error. V usage is TRBV18 and J usage is TRBJ1-1; the D gene is possibly TRBD1 (6 bases). From germline, CDR1 is KGHSH and CDR2 LQKENI. The CDR3 spans 15 residues. CDR3 coding DNA: TGTGCCAGCTCTCCACTCCGGGACACTTACACTGAAGCTTTCTTT. This translates into CASSPLRDTYTEAFF.

The chain employs TRBV27 and TRBJ2-7; D uncertain. Trimming removed 5 bases from V and 2 bases from J, with 7 bases in between. The CDR3 spans 12 residues. Per the germline V gene, CDR1 is MNHEY and CDR2 is SMNVEV (reference sequence). CDR3 loop: CASSPYPYEQYF. As DNA, the CDR3 is TGTGCCAGCAGTCCCTACCCCTACGAGCAGTACTTC.

The rearrangement joins TRBV4-2 to TRBJ1-5; D uncertain. This CDR3 region has 15 residues. The ends were cut back, 2 bases at V and 0 bases at J, with 8 bases in the middle. The germline CDR1 and CDR2 sequences are LGHNA and YNFKEQ. In nucleotides, the CDR3 is TGTGCCAGCAGCCAAATCAGTAATAGCAATCAGCCCCAGCATTTT. Its translation: CASSQISNSNQPQHF.

The chain combines TRBV18 with TRBJ1-5, with D unresolved. This CDR3 spans 15 amino acids. Trimming cost V 3 bases and J 4 bases, with 13 bases left between them. Germline-derived CDR1 and CDR2 are KGHSH and LQKENI. The CDR3 protein is CASSPTGSMNQPQHF. Written as DNA, the CDR3 is TGTGCCAGCTCACCTACCGGGTCCATGAATCAGCCCCAGCATTTT.

Notes on this clone: The same CDR3 arises from other DNA sequences in this sample as well. The gene calls are TRBV7-9 and TRBJ2-7; D is ambiguous. The V gene lost 3 bases and the J gene lost 3 bases, with 3 bases spanning the gap. Germline CDR1 is SEHNR and CDR2 is FQNEAQ (reference sequence). This CDR3 comprises 11 residues. The CDR3 nucleotides read TGTGCCAGCAGCTTCAACTACGAGCAGTACTTC. Protein sequence: CASSFNYEQYF.

The chain combines TRBV7-8 with TRBJ2-2; 11 positions agree with TRBD2. Germline trimming cut 6 bases from V and 6 bases from J; bases unmatched to any gene: 12. CDR1 is SGHVS and CDR2 is FQNEAQ in the germline V gene. CDR3 length: 17 amino acids. The CDR3 nucleotides read TGTGCCAGCAGGAAGACTAGCGGGATTAGGGACGCCGGGGAGCTGTTTTTT. It encodes CASRKTSGIRDAGELFF.